A single sample is the source of the 9 T cell receptor beta chains below, sequenced in a study of T cell responses to AZD1222 COVID-19 vaccine. The data were produced by immunoSEQ multiplex PCR, yet TCRdb's version contains in-frame clones alone and is incomplete. The table lists over 120,000 clones, around 90% of them singletons. The source material was peripheral blood, sampled on day 0 of AZD1222 vaccination. Receptor source: an adult in good health.

CDR3 nucleotide sequence: TGTGCCACCAGTGACCCACGGACAGGTCCTTATGGCTACACCTTC. Translating it yields CATSDPRTGPYGYTF. The chain has TRBV24-1 and TRBJ1-2; 7 bases agree with TRBD1. CDR1 and CDR2 from the germline V gene are KGHDR and SFDVKD. The CDR3 covers 15 residues. V dropped 4 bases and J dropped 5; count of bases not matched to a gene: 9.

The chain couples TRBV6-5 to TRBJ1-6; D gene unclear. CDR1 and CDR2 (germline): MNHEY, SVGAGI. Trimming took off 2 bases at V and 10 bases at J, with 9 bases between the two ends. The CDR3 consists of 13 residues. The CDR3 sequence is CASSYGFRSPLHF. CDR3 DNA sequence: TGTGCCAGCAGTTACGGGTTTCGGTCACCCCTCCACTTT.

The rearrangement uses TRBV5-5 and TRBJ2-7; D is unresolved. Germline CDR1 reads SGHKS; CDR2 reads YYEKEE (reference sequence). Trimming took 0 bases from V and 2 from J, leaving 12 bases between them. This CDR3 has 15 residues. The CDR3 reads CASSLGSAGPYEQYF. The CDR3 DNA follows: TGTGCCAGCAGCTTGGGTTCGGCAGGCCCCTACGAGCAGTACTTC.

This clone was detected only once. J is TRBJ1-5 and V is TRBV5-1, with D uncertain. Trimming removed 2 bases at V and 4 bases at J, with 19 bases between. The germline V gene has CDR1 SGHRS and CDR2 YFSETQ. This CDR3 contains 17 residues. The CDR3 sequence is CASSLMRETSGNQPQHF. In nucleotides, the CDR3 is TGCGCCAGCAGCTTAATGCGAGAAACCAGTGGAAATCAGCCCCAGCATTTT.

The CDR3 region has the DNA TGCAGCGTTGGGGGCCAGGGGGCGAACACCGGGGAGCTGTTTTTT. It codes for CSVGGQGANTGELFF. The chain is built from TRBV29-1 and TRBJ2-2, with TRBD1 identical over 7 bases. V shed 4 bases, J shed 0 bases, and the junction held 5 bases outside the gene matches. CDR3 length: 15 amino acids. In germline, CDR1 is SQVTM, CDR2 ANQGSEA.

This chain uses TRBV6-4 with TRBJ2-2; D gene uncertain. The CDR3 loop spans 14 amino acids. The V end was cut by 5 bases, the J end by 2 bases, with 9 bases between. Germline lookup yields CDR1 MRHNA and CDR2 SNTAGT. CDR3 sequence: CASSSSDNTGELFF. For the CDR3, the DNA is TGTGCCAGCAGTTCCTCAGATAACACCGGGGAGCTGTTTTTT.

J is TRBJ2-2 and V is TRBV29-1; D is tentatively TRBD1 or TRBD2 (5 bases each). This CDR3 is built from 14 residues. V was trimmed by 4 bases and J by 4 bases, leaving 13 bases between them. Germline loops: CDR1 SQVTM, CDR2 ANQGSEA. The DNA of the CDR3 is TGCAGCGTTGGAGGGACCCTAACCACCGGGGAGCTGTTTTTT. Its protein is CSVGGTLTTGELFF.

This clone was seen only a few times. CDR3 DNA sequence: TGCGCCAGCAGACTCGAGTCTGGGAGGGCCTCCTACAATGAGCAGTTCTTC. Translating gives CASRLESGRASYNEQFF. The V and J genes are TRBV4-1 and TRBJ2-1, with 7 nucleotides matching TRBD2. The V and J ends lost 6 bases and 0 bases, in that order; junction bases with no gene match: 11. Looked up from germline, CDR1 is MGHRA and CDR2 is YSYEKL. This CDR3 spans 17 amino acids.

The chain is built from TRBV6-5 and TRBJ2-3; D is perhaps TRBD1 or TRBD2 (5 bases each). This CDR3 is built from 15 residues. Germline V gene sequence: CDR1 MNHEY, CDR2 SVGAGI. Trimming took off 4 bases at V and 11 bases at J, with 22 bases between the two ends. CDR3 region: CASSSTPVGPLGQYF. For the CDR3, the DNA is TGTGCCAGCAGTTCTACCCCAGTGGGACCTCTGGGGCAGTATTTT.